The entry below describes one T cell receptor (beta chain). This sample was included in a study of blood T cell repertoires in COVID-19. Looking at the study overall: In each case, the material was cDNA or gDNA derived from T cells, B-cell-depleted T cells, or PBMCs.

The table came from immunoSEQ multiplex PCR; TCRdb's copy has only in-frame clones and leaves some out. The table includes 120,000 to 150,000 clones, about 87% detected once. Material for sequencing was PBMCs or T cells enriched from blood (not recorded which). This clonotype originated in a man aged 45-60 years in a cohort exposed to, infected with or recovered from COVID-19 (not recorded which).

Here the CDR3 reads CASSLVAGSDTQYF. CDR3 DNA sequence: TGCGCCAGCAGCTTGGTGGCGGGATCAGATACGCAGTATTTT. The gene calls are TRBV5-1 and TRBJ2-3; D might be TRBD2 (6 bases). The V and J ends lost 0 bases and 4 bases respectively, with 9 bases between them. The CDR3 totals 14 residues. Germline lookup yields CDR1 SGHRS and CDR2 YFSETQ.